Here is one T cell receptor (beta chain) with its context. This sample was taken from a study of CD8 T cells in Susac syndrome. Germline V gives CDR1 SGHVS, CDR2 FQNEAQ. The CDR3 has 13 residues. V was pared by 5 bases and J by 6 bases, with 13 bases between. With random hexamers, about 0.45 to 1 ug RNA was reverse transcribed. A single record per CDR3 protein comes from TCRdb applying MiXCR to the immunoSEQ multiplex PCR reads. The data hold 200,000 to 250,000 distinct CDR3 sequences, with around 95% observed a single time. Sequencing was carried out using CD4+ T cells from PBMCs. This chain connects TRBV7-8 to TRBJ1-1; TRBD1 is a possible D gene (5 bases). This TCR was recovered from a human donor with multiple sclerosis. The CDR3 DNA reads as TGTGCCAGCAGCGGGGGACCCGCGGCTGAAGCTTTCTTT. The encoded protein is CASSGGPAAEAFF.